This record looks at one TCR beta chain sequence and its context. The data derive from a study of blood T cell repertoires in COVID-19. TCRdb's copy holds only in-frame clones and misses some; the assay was immunoSEQ multiplex PCR. The sample has 100,000 to 150,000 clones, roughly 90% seen once. The CDR3 totals 15 residues. Germline trimming cut 5 bases from V and 1 base from J; bases unmatched to any gene: 7. Looked up from germline, CDR1 is LGHDT and CDR2 is YNNKEL (reference sequence). The specimen was peripheral blood. The chain combines TRBV3-1 (or the pseudogene TRBV3-2) with TRBJ2-7; 8 bases are shared with TRBD1. The sequence was collected from a man aged 45 to 65 with COVID-19, enrolled during active disease. The CDR3 spells CASSLGQVTSYEQYF. The CDR3 DNA follows: TGTGCCAGCAGCTTGGGACAGGTCACATCCTACGAGCAGTACTTC.